This T cell receptor (beta chain) was recorded in a study of Graves' ophthalmopathy and Graves' hyperthyroidism. Study-level findings and limits: Most thyroid clonotypes expanded beyond 0.001 frequency were also found in blood.

Hyperthyroidism patients were newly diagnosed, ill under 2 months, and aged 18 to 65 years. Patients with other autoimmune diseases, uncontrolled infections, pregnancy or lactation were excluded. As regards this clonotype: Antigen specificity is unknown.

RNA transcripts provided the template for amplifying TCR beta CDR3 regions. An opening RT-PCR round employed HTBI primers and preceded a second-round multiplex PCR. Each CDR3 protein is one row after TCRdb ran MiXCR on the multiplex PCR reads. The top ten hold 11% of the sample, which has 1 million to 1.3 million distinct CDR3 sequences, 35% to 45% seen once. The CDR3 is 14 amino acids. With 8 bases clipped from V and 7 bases from J, the junction kept 9 bases outside the gene matches. Germline CDR1 and CDR2: ENHRY and SYGVKD. The chain carries TRBV10-3 and TRBJ1-5, with 9 bases identical to TRBD1. Sequenced sample: peripheral blood or thyroid tissue (not recorded which). The sequence was collected from an adult man with Graves' hyperthyroidism. The CDR3 sequence: CAIVGTGRGQPQHF. DNA of the CDR3: TGTGCCATCGTTGGGACAGGGAGAGGGCAGCCCCAGCATTTT.